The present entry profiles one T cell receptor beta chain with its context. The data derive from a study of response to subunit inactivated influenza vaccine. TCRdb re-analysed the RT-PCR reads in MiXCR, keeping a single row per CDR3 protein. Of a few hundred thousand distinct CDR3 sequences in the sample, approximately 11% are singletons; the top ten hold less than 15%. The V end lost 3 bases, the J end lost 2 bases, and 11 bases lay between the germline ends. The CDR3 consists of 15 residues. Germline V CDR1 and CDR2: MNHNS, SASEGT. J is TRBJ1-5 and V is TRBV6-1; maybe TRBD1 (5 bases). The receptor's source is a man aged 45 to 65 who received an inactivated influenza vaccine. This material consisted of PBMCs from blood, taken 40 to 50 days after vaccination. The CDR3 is CASSERGRRNQPQHF. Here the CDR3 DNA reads TGTGCCAGCAGTGAGCGGGGCAGACGCAATCAGCCCCAGCATTTT.